Included here is one T cell receptor (beta chain) sequence, with context. The antigen is unknown. This sample was taken from a study of siplizumab effects on memory and regulatory T cells. Study results and limitations: Siplizumab caused a significant drop in alloreactive sequences traceable to unstimulated CD4+ memory cells.

Some 93,000 TCR templates per sample were sequenced. Clones were read by immunoSEQ multiplex PCR, and TCRdb kept only the in-frame ones, dropping some. The profile covers 90,000 to 120,000 clones, with about 93% appearing a single time and 0.62% taken by the ten largest. The germline CDR1 and CDR2 sequences are SNHLY and FYNNEI. The V and J ends lost 0 bases and 3 bases respectively, with 5 bases between them. The CDR3 totals 13 residues. The V and J genes are TRBV2 and TRBJ1-2; D unresolved. This clonotype was sampled from a human donor in good health. The source material was Tregs sorted from blood. The DNA of the CDR3 is TGTGCCAGCAGTGAAGCCAGCTACTATGGCTACACCTTC. Translated: CASSEASYYGYTF.